The 10 T cell receptor beta chains below come from one sample, sequenced in a study of beta chain features in type 1 diabetes (dated by TCRdb to between 2017 and 2018). Library creation used the immunoSEQ multiplex PCR assay. All of the isolated RNA was reverse transcribed with the High Capacity cDNA Reverse Transcription Kit, so expressed TCRB transcripts were sequenced. Imported from immuneACCESS, the table was reduced by TCRdb to in-frame sequences with V and J called. These copies leave out some clones; in studies compared against another copy, an unresolved V gene accounts for under half, and the cause of the remainder is not known. For this sample the table gives fewer than 250,000 clones, of which around 65% were detected only once. The leading ten clones occupy around 0.05% of the sample. The specimen sequenced was naive CD4+ T cells from blood. Explained via the paper, the cell subset or site label denotes: true naive CD4+ T cells. These receptors were obtained from a man aged 30-40 years in good health.

The CDR3 nucleotides are TGTGCCAGCAGCTTAGTAAGTGGTGCTAGCACAGATACGCAGTATTTT. It encodes CASSLVSGASTDTQYF. The V call is TRBV7-2, the J call TRBJ2-3, with no clear D. The V gene's germline CDR1 is SGHTA and CDR2 FQGNSA. The CDR3 is made up of 16 amino acids. V was cut by 1 base and J by 0 bases, with 11 bases left in between.

The J gene is TRBJ2-1, the V gene TRBV28; D not certain. The CDR3 runs 14 residues. V dropped 4 bases and J dropped 6 bases, with 13 bases sitting between them. In germline, CDR1 is MDHEN, CDR2 SYDVKM. CDR3 loop: CASSSTGAGNEQFF. The CDR3 DNA sequence: TGTGCCAGCAGTTCCACGGGTGCAGGCAATGAGCAGTTCTTC.

Note on this clone: This sample includes further DNA sequences coding for the same CDR3. The rearrangement links TRBV29-1 to TRBJ2-7, with D uncertain. Germline CDR1 is SQVTM and CDR2 is ANQGSEA. The V end was cut by 4 bases, the J end by 1 base, with 5 bases between. The CDR3 runs to 11 residues. This chain's CDR3 is CSVVVSYEQYF. CDR3 bases: TGCAGCGTTGTAGTATCCTACGAGCAGTACTTC.

The V call is TRBV27, the J call TRBJ2-5; the D is unclear. CDR3 size: 12 residues. Trimming removed 3 bases from V and 4 bases from J, with 6 bases in between. CDR1 is MNHEY, CDR2 SMNVEV, per germline (reference sequence). The CDR3 DNA is TGTGCCAGCAGTTTTAAGGGAGAGACCCAGTACTTC. Its protein product is CASSFKGETQYF.

The V gene is TRBV5-4, the J gene TRBJ1-2; TRBD1 agrees at 8 bases. V was pared by 6 bases and J by 2 bases, with 6 bases of the junction left unmatched. Germline V CDR1 and CDR2: SGHNT, YYREEE (reference sequence). This CDR3 contains 14 residues. CDR3 sequence reads: CASTPRTGNYGYTF. DNA of the CDR3: TGTGCCAGCACCCCTCGGACAGGGAACTATGGCTACACCTTC.

This clone showed up just a few times. V gene TRBV25-1 combines with J gene TRBJ2-5, with D uncertain. Looked up from germline, CDR1 is MGHDK and CDR2 is SYGVNS. V lost 2 bases to trimming and J lost 2 bases, with 3 bases between them. CDR3 length equals 12 residues. As DNA, the CDR3 is TGTGCCAGCAGTGAACCACAAGAGACCCAGTACTTC. It is translated as CASSEPQETQYF.

This clone came up a few times. The same CDR3 also results from other DNA sequences found in this sample. This chain connects TRBV29-1 to TRBJ1-2, with a weak D call TRBD1 (6 bases). Germline V gene lookup returns CDR1 SQVTM and CDR2 ANQGSEA. The CDR3 is made up of 11 amino acids. V was shortened by 6 bases and J by 2 bases, with 7 bases between the two germline ends. CDR3 amino acids: CSVTGNYGYTF. Written as DNA, the CDR3 is TGCAGCGTAACAGGGAACTATGGCTACACCTTC. The full variable domain, with the rest looked up from reference TRBV29-1 and TRBJ1-2, is SAVISQKPSRDICQRGTSLTIQCQVDSQVTMMFWYRQQPGQSLTLIATANQGSEATYESGFVIDKFPISRPNLTFSTLTVSNMSPEDSSIYLCSVTGNYGYTFGSGTRLTVV.

The chain has TRBV4-3 and TRBJ2-7; D could derive from TRBD1 or TRBD2 (5 bases each). CDR1 LGHNA and CDR2 YSLEER come from the germline V gene. This CDR3 region has 14 residues. V lost 5 bases to trimming and J lost 0 bases, with 11 bases between them. The CDR3 nucleotides are TGCGCCAGCAGCATGGGGGAAGCCTCCTACGAGCAGTACTTC. Its protein is CASSMGEASYEQYF.

This rearrangement joins TRBV9 to TRBJ1-2, with 7 nucleotides matching TRBD1. CDR3 size: 13 residues. V shed 3 bases and J 4 bases; nucleotides not matched to a gene: 3. In germline, CDR1 is SGDLS, CDR2 YYNGEE. The CDR3 nucleotides read TGTGCCAGCAGCGGACAGGGAACCTATGGCTACACCTTC. It translates to CASSGQGTYGYTF. The variable domain in full, with the rest retrieved from reference TRBV9 and TRBJ1-2, is DSGVTQTPKHLITATGQRVTLRCSPRSGDLSVYWYQQSLDQGLQFLIQYYNGEERAKGNILERFSAQQFPDLHSELNLSSLELGDSALYFCASSGQGTYGYTFGSGTRLTVV.

The chain has TRBV30 and TRBJ2-3; 11 nucleotides match TRBD2. Germline CDR1 is GTSNPN and CDR2 is SVGIG (reference sequence). The CDR3 loop spans 15 amino acids. Trimming at V came to 3 bases and at J to 4 bases, leaving 6 bases not matched to a gene. CDR3 sequence (DNA): TGTGCCTGGAGCCCTAGGACTAGCGGGCCAGATACGCAGTATTTT. Its protein product is CAWSPRTSGPDTQYF.